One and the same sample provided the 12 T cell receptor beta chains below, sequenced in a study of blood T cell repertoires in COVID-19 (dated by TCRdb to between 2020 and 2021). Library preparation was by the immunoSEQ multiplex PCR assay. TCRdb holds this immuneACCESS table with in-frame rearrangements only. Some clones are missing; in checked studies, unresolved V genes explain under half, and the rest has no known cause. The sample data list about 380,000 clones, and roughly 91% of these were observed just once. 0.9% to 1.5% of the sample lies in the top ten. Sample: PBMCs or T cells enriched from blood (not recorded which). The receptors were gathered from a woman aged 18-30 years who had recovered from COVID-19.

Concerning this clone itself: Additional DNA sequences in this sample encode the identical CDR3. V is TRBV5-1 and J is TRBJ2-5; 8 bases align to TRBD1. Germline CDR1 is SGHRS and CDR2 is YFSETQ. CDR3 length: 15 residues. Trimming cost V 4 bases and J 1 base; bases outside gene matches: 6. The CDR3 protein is CASSPRTGPQETQYF. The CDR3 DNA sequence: TGCGCCAGCAGCCCCCGGACAGGGCCCCAAGAGACCCAGTACTTC.

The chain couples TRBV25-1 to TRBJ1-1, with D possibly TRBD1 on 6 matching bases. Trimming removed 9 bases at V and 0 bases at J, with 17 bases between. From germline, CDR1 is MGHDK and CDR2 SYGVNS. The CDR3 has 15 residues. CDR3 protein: CASLQGTLMNTEAFF. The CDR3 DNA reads TGTGCCAGTCTCCAGGGGACCCTGATGAACACTGAAGCTTTCTTT.

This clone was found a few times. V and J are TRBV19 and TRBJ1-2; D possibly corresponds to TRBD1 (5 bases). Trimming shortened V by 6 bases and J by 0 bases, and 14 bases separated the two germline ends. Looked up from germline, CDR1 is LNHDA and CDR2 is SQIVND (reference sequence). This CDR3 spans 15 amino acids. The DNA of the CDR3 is TGTGCCAGTAGGAAGCAGGGTGCGTCTAACTATGGCTACACCTTC. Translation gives CASRKQGASNYGYTF.

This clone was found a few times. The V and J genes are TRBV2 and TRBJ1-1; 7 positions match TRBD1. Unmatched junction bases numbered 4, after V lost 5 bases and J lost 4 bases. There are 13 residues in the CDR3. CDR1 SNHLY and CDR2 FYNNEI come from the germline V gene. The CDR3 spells CASSQGEGTEAFF. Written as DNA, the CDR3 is TGTGCCAGCAGTCAGGGGGAAGGCACTGAAGCTTTCTTT. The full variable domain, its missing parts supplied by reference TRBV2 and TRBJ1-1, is EPEVTQTPSHQVTQMGQEVILRCVPISNHLYFYWYRQILGQKVEFLVSFYNNEISEKSEIFDDQFSVERPDGSNFTLKIRSTKLEDSAMYFCASSQGEGTEAFFGQGTRLTVV.

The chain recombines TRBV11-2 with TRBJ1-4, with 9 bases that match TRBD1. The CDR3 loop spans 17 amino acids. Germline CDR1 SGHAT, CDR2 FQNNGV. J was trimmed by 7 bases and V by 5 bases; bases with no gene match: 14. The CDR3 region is CASSTGQGRGVGEKLFF. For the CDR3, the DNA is TGTGCCAGCAGCACGGGACAGGGAAGAGGGGTTGGTGAAAAACTGTTTTTT.

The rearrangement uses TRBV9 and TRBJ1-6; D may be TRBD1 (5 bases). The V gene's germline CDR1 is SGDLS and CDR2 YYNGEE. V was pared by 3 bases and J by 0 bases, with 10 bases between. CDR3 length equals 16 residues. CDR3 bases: TGTGCCAGCAGCGCAACTGACAGCTCCTATAATTCACCCCTCCACTTT. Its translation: CASSATDSSYNSPLHF.

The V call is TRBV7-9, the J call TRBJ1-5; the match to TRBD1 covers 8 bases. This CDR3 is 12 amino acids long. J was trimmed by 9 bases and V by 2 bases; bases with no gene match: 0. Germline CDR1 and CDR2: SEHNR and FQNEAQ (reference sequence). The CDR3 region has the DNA TGTGCCAGCAGCTTAACAGGGGGGCCCCAGCATTTT. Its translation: CASSLTGGPQHF.

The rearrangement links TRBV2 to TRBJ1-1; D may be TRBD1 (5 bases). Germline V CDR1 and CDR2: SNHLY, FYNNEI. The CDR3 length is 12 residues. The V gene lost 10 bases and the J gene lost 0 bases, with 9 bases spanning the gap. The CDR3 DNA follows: TGTGCCACCCTAGGGGTGAACACTGAAGCTTTCTTT. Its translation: CATLGVNTEAFF. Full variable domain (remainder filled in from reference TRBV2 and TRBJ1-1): EPEVTQTPSHQVTQMGQEVILRCVPISNHLYFYWYRQILGQKVEFLVSFYNNEISEKSEIFDDQFSVERPDGSNFTLKIRSTKLEDSAMYFCATLGVNTEAFFGQGTRLTVV.

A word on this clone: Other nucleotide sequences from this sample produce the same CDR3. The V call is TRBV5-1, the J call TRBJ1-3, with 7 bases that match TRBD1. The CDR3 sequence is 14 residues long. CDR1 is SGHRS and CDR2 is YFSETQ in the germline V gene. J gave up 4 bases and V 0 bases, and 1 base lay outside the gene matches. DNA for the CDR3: TGCGCCAGCAGCTTGGGACAGGGAGGAAACACCATATATTTT. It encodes CASSLGQGGNTIYF.

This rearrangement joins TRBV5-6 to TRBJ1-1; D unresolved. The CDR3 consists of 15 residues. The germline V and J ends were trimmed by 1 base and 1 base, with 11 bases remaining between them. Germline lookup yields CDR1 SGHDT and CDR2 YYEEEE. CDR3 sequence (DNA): TGTGCCAGCAGCTTGTCGCGGAGAGGGAACACTGAAGCTTTCTTT. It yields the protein CASSLSRRGNTEAFF.

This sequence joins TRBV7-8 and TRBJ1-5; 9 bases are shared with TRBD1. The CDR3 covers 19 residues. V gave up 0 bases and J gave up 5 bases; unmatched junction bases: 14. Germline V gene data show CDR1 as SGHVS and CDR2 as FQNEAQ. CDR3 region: CASSLARGTGSLRDQPQHF. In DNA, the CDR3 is TGTGCCAGCAGCTTAGCGCGAGGGACAGGGTCTCTCAGGGATCAGCCCCAGCATTTT.

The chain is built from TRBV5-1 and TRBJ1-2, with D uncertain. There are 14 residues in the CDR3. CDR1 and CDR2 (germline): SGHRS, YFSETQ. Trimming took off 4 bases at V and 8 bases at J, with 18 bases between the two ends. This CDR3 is CASSPSVEASGYTF. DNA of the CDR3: TGCGCCAGCAGCCCTAGCGTTGAGGCCTCAGGCTACACCTTC.